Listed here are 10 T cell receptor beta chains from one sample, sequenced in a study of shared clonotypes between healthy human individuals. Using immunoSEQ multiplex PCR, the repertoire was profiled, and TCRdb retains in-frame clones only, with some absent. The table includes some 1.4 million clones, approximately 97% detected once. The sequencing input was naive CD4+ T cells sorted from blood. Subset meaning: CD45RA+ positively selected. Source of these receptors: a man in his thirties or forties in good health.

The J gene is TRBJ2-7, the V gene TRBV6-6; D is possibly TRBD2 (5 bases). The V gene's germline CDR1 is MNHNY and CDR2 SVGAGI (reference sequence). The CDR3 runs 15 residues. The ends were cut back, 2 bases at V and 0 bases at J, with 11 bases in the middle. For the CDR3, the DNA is TGTGCCAGCAGTTACCGGGGTAAGAGCTCCTACGAGCAGTACTTC. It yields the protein CASSYRGKSSYEQYF.

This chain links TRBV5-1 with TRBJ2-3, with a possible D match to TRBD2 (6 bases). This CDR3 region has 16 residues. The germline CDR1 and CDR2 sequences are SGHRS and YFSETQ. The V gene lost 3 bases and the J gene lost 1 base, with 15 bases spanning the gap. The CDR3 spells CASSSGVLARTDTQYF. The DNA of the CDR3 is TGCGCCAGCAGCTCCGGGGTACTAGCACGCACAGATACGCAGTATTTT.

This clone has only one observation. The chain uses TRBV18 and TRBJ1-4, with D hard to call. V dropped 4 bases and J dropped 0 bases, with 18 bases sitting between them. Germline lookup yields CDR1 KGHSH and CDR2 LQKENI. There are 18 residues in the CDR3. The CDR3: CASSLNEGGIATNEKLFF. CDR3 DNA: TGTGCCAGCTCACTCAACGAAGGAGGTATTGCAACTAATGAAAAACTGTTTTTT.

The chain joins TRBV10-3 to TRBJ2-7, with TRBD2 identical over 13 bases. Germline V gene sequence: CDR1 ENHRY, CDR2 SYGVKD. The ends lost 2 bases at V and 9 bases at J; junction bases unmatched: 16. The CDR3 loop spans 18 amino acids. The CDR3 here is CAISEPPPGLAGRGRQYF. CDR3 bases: TGTGCCATCAGTGAGCCCCCCCCGGGACTAGCGGGAAGGGGGAGGCAGTACTTC.

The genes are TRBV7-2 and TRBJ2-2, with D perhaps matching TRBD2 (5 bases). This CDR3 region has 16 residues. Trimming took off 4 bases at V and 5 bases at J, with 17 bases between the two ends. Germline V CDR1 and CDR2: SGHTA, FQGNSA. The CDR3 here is CASSSPRVAPTGELFF. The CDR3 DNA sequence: TGTGCCAGCAGCTCCCCCCGGGTAGCGCCGACCGGGGAGCTGTTTTTT.

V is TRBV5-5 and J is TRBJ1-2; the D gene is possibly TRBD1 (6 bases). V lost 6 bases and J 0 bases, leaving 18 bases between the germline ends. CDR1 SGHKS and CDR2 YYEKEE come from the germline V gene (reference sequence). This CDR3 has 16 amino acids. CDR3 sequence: CASTQLGATANYGYTF. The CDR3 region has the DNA TGTGCCAGCACTCAACTGGGGGCAACAGCTAACTATGGCTACACCTTC. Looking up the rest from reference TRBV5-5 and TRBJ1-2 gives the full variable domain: DAGVTQSPTHLIKTRGQQVTLRCSPISGHKSVSWYQQVLGQGPQFIFQYYEKEERGRGNFPDRFSARQFPNYSSELNVNALLLGDSALYLCASTQLGATANYGYTFGSGTRLTVV.

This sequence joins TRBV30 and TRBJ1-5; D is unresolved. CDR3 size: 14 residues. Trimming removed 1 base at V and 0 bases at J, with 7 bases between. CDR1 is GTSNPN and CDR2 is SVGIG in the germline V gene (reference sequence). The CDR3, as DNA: TGTGCCTGGAGTGCAGGCAATAGCAATCAGCCCCAGCATTTT. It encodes CAWSAGNSNQPQHF.

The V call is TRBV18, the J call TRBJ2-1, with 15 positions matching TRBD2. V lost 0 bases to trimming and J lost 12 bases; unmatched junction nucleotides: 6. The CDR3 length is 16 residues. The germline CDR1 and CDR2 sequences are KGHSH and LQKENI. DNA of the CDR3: TGTGCCAGCTCACCACCACCGGGACTAGCGGGAGGTAGGCAGTTCTTC. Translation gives CASSPPPGLAGGRQFF.

The CDR3 region is CASSPGTSGRAAETQYF. Written as DNA, the CDR3 is TGTGCCAGCAGTCCTGGGACTAGCGGGAGGGCCGCAGAGACCCAGTACTTC. The V and J genes are TRBV27 and TRBJ2-5; 16 bases fit TRBD2. This CDR3 has 17 amino acids. The V segment lost 5 bases and the J segment 4 bases; nucleotides outside the gene matches: 7. Germline V gene lookup returns CDR1 MNHEY and CDR2 SMNVEV (reference sequence).

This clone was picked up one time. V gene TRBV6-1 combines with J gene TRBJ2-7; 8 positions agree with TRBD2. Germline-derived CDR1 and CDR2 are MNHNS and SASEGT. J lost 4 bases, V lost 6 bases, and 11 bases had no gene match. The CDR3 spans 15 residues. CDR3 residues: CASRPEKAGAYEQYF. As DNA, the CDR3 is TGTGCCAGCAGACCCGAGAAAGCGGGGGCTTACGAGCAGTACTTC.